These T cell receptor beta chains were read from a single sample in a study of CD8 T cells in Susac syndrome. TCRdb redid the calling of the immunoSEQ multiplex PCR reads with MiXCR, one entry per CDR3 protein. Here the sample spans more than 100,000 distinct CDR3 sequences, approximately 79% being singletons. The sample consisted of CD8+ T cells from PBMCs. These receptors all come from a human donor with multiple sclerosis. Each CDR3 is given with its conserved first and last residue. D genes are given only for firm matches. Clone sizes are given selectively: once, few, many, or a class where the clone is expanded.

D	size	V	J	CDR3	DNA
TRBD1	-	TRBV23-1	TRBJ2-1	CASSRDRGVVEQFF	TGCGCCAGCAGTCGGGACAGGGGAGTGGTTGAGCAGTTCTTC
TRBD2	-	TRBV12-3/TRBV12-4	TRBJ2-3	CASSLGPREITDTQYF	TGTGCCAGCAGTTTAGGCCCGCGGGAGATCACAGATACGCAGTATTTT
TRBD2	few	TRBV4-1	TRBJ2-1	CASSQGSGMPYEQFF	TGCGCCAGCAGCCAAGGGAGCGGGATGCCGTATGAGCAGTTCTTC
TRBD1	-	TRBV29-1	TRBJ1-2	CSTPGQSYGYTF	TGCAGTACCCCGGGACAGTCCTATGGCTACACCTTC
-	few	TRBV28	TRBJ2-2	CASSHRGTGSCFF	-
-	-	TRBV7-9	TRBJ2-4	CASSLGARIDIQYF	TGTGCCAGCAGCTTAGGGGCGAGGATAGACATTCAGTACTTC
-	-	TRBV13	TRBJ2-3	CASSLGGAGSTDTQYF	TGTGCCAGCAGCTTAGGCGGGGCGGGCAGCACAGATACGCAGTATTTT
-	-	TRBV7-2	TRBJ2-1	CASERASNEQFF	TGTGCCAGTGAGAGGGCCTCCAATGAGCAGTTCTTC
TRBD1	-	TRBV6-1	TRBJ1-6	CASSKTGEVHSPLHF	TGTGCCAGCAGTAAAACAGGGGAGGTCCATTCACCCCTCCACTTT
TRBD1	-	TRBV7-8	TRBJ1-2	CASSSRGFGYTF	TGTGCCAGCAGCTCCAGGGGGTTTGGCTACACCTTC
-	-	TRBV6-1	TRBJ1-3	CASSVKQRYSGNTIYF	TGTGCCAGCAGTGTCAAGCAGCGATACTCTGGAAACACCATATATTTT